The present T cell receptor beta chain was sequenced within a study of shared clonotypes between healthy human individuals. The CDR3 is made up of 15 amino acids. The V end lost 3 bases, the J end lost 0 bases, and 11 bases lay between the germline ends. Germline V gene sequence: CDR1 LNHDA, CDR2 SQIVND (reference sequence). The data were produced by immunoSEQ multiplex PCR, yet TCRdb's version contains in-frame clones alone and is incomplete. The sample holds more than 2 million clones, around 95% seen once. Positively selected for CCR7, the CD45RO-negative cells used as naive CD8 cells excluded terminally differentiated effector memory CD45RA+ cells.

This TCR was recovered from a man younger than 35 in good health. Some clones in this sample may be carry-over from other donors' samples. The chain is built from TRBV19 and TRBJ1-2; unclear D gene. Specimen: naive CD8+ T cells from PBMCs. The CDR3 here is CASSIDASANYGYTF. CDR3 coding DNA: TGTGCCAGTAGTATTGATGCATCAGCTAACTATGGCTACACCTTC.